This is a list of T cell receptor beta chains from one sample in a study of cytomegalovirus exposure and HLA in healthy donors. Profiling relied on immunoSEQ multiplex PCR, and the TCRdb table lists in-frame clones only, not all of them. Here the sample spans 120,000 or so clones, approximately 79% being singletons. Specimen: PBMCs. The receptors were sampled from a man aged 25 to 45 in good health and CMV-seropositive. CDR3s include the opening cysteine and the closing phenylalanine or tryptophan. The D gene is left open where the match is weak.

TRBV6-5	-	TRBJ1-2	CASSKGRGEAGYTF
TRBV7-3	TRBD1	TRBJ2-1	CSSSSPGTGRNEQFF
TRBV5-1	-	TRBJ2-7	CASSLGVPGVHEQYF
TRBV9	TRBD2	TRBJ2-3	CASSVDIMGTRSDTQYF
TRBV7-6	TRBD1	TRBJ1-1	CASSPHPGQGLTEAFF
TRBV10-3	-	TRBJ2-1	CAISKEEHNEQFF
TRBV7-9	-	TRBJ1-2	CASSAGAKNYGYTF
TRBV5-4	-	TRBJ2-7	CASSLGGQGSGYEQYF
TRBV19	TRBD1	TRBJ1-5	CASSFGGTGPNQPQHF
TRBV2	TRBD1	TRBJ2-3	CASSEPGQHTDTQYF
TRBV7-8	TRBD2	-	CASSLGMLAGAPSSYEQYF
TRBV12-5	-	TRBJ2-2	CASGLVRNYRTGELFF
TRBV7-9	TRBD1	TRBJ2-3	CASSLRRTGTGDTQYF
TRBV6-1	-	TRBJ1-2	CASSEFRDYGYTF
TRBV27	-	TRBJ2-7	CASSFSRSAYEQYF
TRBV2	-	TRBJ1-2	CASSVRQNYGYTF
TRBV11-2	-	TRBJ1-6	CASANSENSPLHF
TRBV6-1	-	TRBJ1-1	CASSYAGTDTEAFF
TRBV29-1	TRBD1	TRBJ1-2	CSVDTGVFDYGYTF
TRBV5-1	TRBD1	TRBJ2-3	CASSFEQGGTDTQYF
TRBV5-1	TRBD2	TRBJ2-1	CASSIGLAGATGDEQFF
TRBV5-1	-	TRBJ2-2	CASSPRQGWLAGPGELFF
TRBV27	-	TRBJ2-1	CASHSGLQEQFF
TRBV5-5	-	TRBJ2-5	CASSPKGSRLYQYF
TRBV6-1	TRBD1	-	CASSSNRGPYEQYF
TRBV28	-	TRBJ1-2	CASRPTPNNYGYTF
TRBV27	-	-	CASSLSVDYEQYF
TRBV27	-	TRBJ2-1	CASSHGPYNEQFF
TRBV19	TRBD1	TRBJ2-7	CASSGTGSSYEQYF
TRBV7-2	TRBD2	TRBJ2-5	CASTGNGGGNQYF
TRBV6-1	TRBD1	TRBJ1-6	CASRSGQAYNSPLHF
TRBV12-5	-	TRBJ2-2	CASGLVLGQGWTGELFF
TRBV4-1	TRBD1	TRBJ1-4	CASSQERTGGWNEKLFF
TRBV7-2	TRBD1	TRBJ1-1	CASSFDRDYTEAFF
TRBV7-9	TRBD2	TRBJ2-7	CSSSAPGLAGSYEQYF
TRBV19	TRBD1	TRBJ2-5	CASSANRGPETQYF
TRBV29-1	-	TRBJ2-1	CSVEDTPTSSYNEQFF
TRBV27	-	TRBJ1-5	CASSRIEQGPQHF
TRBV6-5	-	TRBJ2-7	CASSYSKQSSYEQYF
TRBV10-3	-	TRBJ2-7	CAISESLDYEQYF
TRBV7-8	-	TRBJ2-7	CASIQGGRGSHEQYF
TRBV19	TRBD1	TRBJ1-5	CASSTTGAGQPQHF
TRBV7-3	-	TRBJ2-5	CASSSQPGSETQYF
TRBV5-1	TRBD2	TRBJ2-3	CASSTGLETDTQYF
TRBV2	-	TRBJ1-6	CASIRQGNSPLHF
TRBV6-1	-	TRBJ2-3	CASSVRGTDTQYF
TRBV28	-	TRBJ2-7	CASTRQSSYEQYF
TRBV29-1	-	TRBJ1-1	CSVWTDNTEAFF
TRBV5-1	-	TRBJ1-5	CASSPGMGLEPQHF
TRBV19	-	TRBJ2-3	CASSGSTDTQYF